This T cell receptor beta chain was sequenced for a study of blood T cell repertoires in COVID-19. TCRdb keeps only in-frame clones here, not all; method: immunoSEQ multiplex PCR. This table has some 58,000 clones, about nine tenths appearing once. Germline V gene data show CDR1 as KGHDR and CDR2 as SFDVKD. The trim removed 3 bases at V and 7 bases at J, leaving 8 bases unmatched. This CDR3 region has 15 residues. This receptor was identified in a man between 40 and 49 years old with acute or convalescent COVID-19. Sequencing was performed on peripheral blood. The chain recombines TRBV24-1 with TRBJ1-5; 7 bases fit TRBD1. For the CDR3, the DNA is TGTGCCACCAGTGATAGACAGGGTTCAGGGCAGCCCCAGCATTTT. This sequence encodes CATSDRQGSGQPQHF.